This TCR beta chain was identified during a study of cytomegalovirus exposure and HLA in healthy donors. V was pared by 3 bases and J by 6 bases, with 26 bases between. The CDR3 totals 18 residues. Germline-derived CDR1 and CDR2 are SGHAT and FQNNGV. In regard to this clone: Its specificity is unknown.

Use of 60 Vbeta and 13 Jbeta primers characterized the PCR. Authors' analysis steps: Later, an analysis found 75 million to 100 million unique TCR beta chains, and approximately 10 million of these were shared. Sequenced by immunoSEQ multiplex PCR; TCRdb stores in-frame clones only, minus some. D and trimming come from the DNA, and the V and J calls and clone size come from that table. This sample has under 200,000 clones, with around three quarters found just once. Broader study findings: Published work reported that the classifier diagnosed cytomegalovirus status with high specificity and sensitivity. HLA alleles were associated with some 16,000 TCR beta sequences in a later analysis at 0.05 false discovery rate.

Sequencing input: PBMCs. The chain employs TRBV11-2 and TRBJ1-2; D ambiguous. This sequence was found in a man aged 40-55 years in good health and CMV-seronegative. The CDR3 DNA reads TGTGCCAGCAGCTTGGATCCGACCAGTCAGGCCCTTAGAGATGGCTACACCTTC. The encoded protein is CASSLDPTSQALRDGYTF.